Here is one TCR beta chain with its context. Antigen: not known. CDR3 length: 14 residues. V lost 3 bases and J lost 10, with 19 bases in between. Germline V gene lookup returns CDR1 SNHLY and CDR2 FYNNEI. This specimen belongs to a study of cytomegalovirus exposure and HLA in healthy donors. General study findings and limits: Both high specificity and high sensitivity reportedly marked the classifier's diagnosis of cytomegalovirus status. TCR sequences were mostly rare, though some public TCRs occurred in many donors.

Assay used: immunoSEQ multiplex PCR; TCRdb lists only in-frame clones, some missing. Among 200,000 to 250,000 clones, more than 75% were seen once, and the ten largest hold roughly 2%. This chain connects TRBV2 to TRBJ2-7, with TRBD1 as a possible D gene (6 bases). This TCR came from a woman in her late teens or twenties in good health and CMV-seropositive. The sequencing input was PBMCs. In nucleotides, the CDR3 is TGTGCCAGCAGTGAGCTCCTTACAGGGACGGAACAGTACTTC. Encoded protein: CASSELLTGTEQYF. Drawing the rest from reference TRBV2 and TRBJ2-7, the complete variable domain is EPEVTQTPSHQVTQMGQEVILRCVPISNHLYFYWYRQILGQKVEFLVSFYNNEISEKSEIFDDQFSVERPDGSNFTLKIRSTKLEDSAMYFCASSELLTGTEQYFGPGTRLTVT.